These 27 T cell receptor beta chains originate from one sample sequenced in a study of OX40 agonist ivuxolimab in advanced cancers. Using immunoSEQ multiplex PCR, the repertoire was profiled, and TCRdb retains in-frame clones only, with some absent. The sample lists 50,000 to 75,000 clones, 75% to 90% seen once, with about 0.41% in the top ten. This specimen was CD4+ or CD8+ T cells sorted from blood, taken in a trial of the OX40 agonist ivuxolimab. These receptors were taken from an adult with an advanced solid tumor such as melanoma, head and neck, liver or kidney cancer.

V is TRBV11-2 and J is TRBJ2-7; D uncertain. Trimming removed 4 bases from V and 5 bases from J, with 21 bases in between. CDR3 length: 16 residues. The V gene's germline CDR1 is SGHAT and CDR2 FQNNGV. In DNA form, the CDR3 reads TGTGCCAGCAGCTCTCGGCTAGACCCGACGTTCGACGAGCAGTACTTC. This translates into CASSSRLDPTFDEQYF. The full variable domain, its missing parts supplied by reference TRBV11-2 and TRBJ2-7, is EAGVAQSPRYKIIEKRQSVAFWCNPISGHATLYWYQQILGQGPKLLIQFQNNGVVDDSQLPKDRFSAERLKGVDSTLKIQPAKLEDSAVYLCASSSRLDPTFDEQYFGPGTRLTVT.

This chain uses TRBV5-1 with TRBJ2-2, with 12 nucleotides matching TRBD1. After removal of 2 bases from V and 2 bases from J, the junction contained 4 bases not matched to a gene. Germline V gene lookup returns CDR1 SGHRS and CDR2 YFSETQ. The length of the CDR3 is 17 residues. This CDR3 is CASSLGTGGLNTGELFF. The CDR3 region has the DNA TGCGCCAGCAGCTTAGGGACAGGGGGCTTAAACACCGGGGAGCTGTTTTTT.

A remark on this clone: This sample also contains other DNA sequences that code for the same CDR3. This rearrangement joins TRBV2 to TRBJ2-6; possible D gene TRBD1, 6 bases. The CDR3 is 14 residues long. V gave up 9 bases and J gave up 1 base, with 10 bases separating them. Per the germline V gene, CDR1 is SNHLY and CDR2 is FYNNEI. The CDR3 sequence is CASGQSSGANVLTF. CDR3 nucleotides: TGTGCCAGTGGACAGAGTTCTGGGGCCAACGTCCTGACTTTC.

The rearrangement links TRBV10-1 to TRBJ2-7; 12 positions agree with TRBD2. CDR1 is WNHNN, CDR2 SYGVQD, per germline (reference sequence). Trimming took 2 bases from V and 9 from J; bases not matched to a gene: 5. There are 14 residues in the CDR3. CDR3 bases: TGCGCCAGCAGTGAGACTAGCGGGGGGATCTTGCAGTACTTC. Protein product: CASSETSGGILQYF.

There are a few counts of this clone. The sample holds other DNA sequences that translate to the same CDR3. V usage is TRBV27 and J usage is TRBJ1-5; D is uncertain. The germline V and J ends were trimmed by 2 bases and 5 bases, with 7 bases remaining between them. Germline CDR1 reads MNHEY; CDR2 reads SMNVEV (reference sequence). The CDR3 is 13 amino acids. The CDR3 bases are TGTGCCAGCAGTTTAAAGGAATATCAGCCCCAGCATTTT. Translated: CASSLKEYQPQHF.

J is TRBJ2-2 and V is TRBV5-1; D gene unclear. Germline loops: CDR1 SGHRS, CDR2 YFSETQ. V lost 4 bases and J lost 0, with 13 bases in between. This CDR3 spans 16 amino acids. This CDR3 reads CASSQDEYANTGELFF. CDR3 sequence (DNA): TGCGCCAGCAGCCAGGATGAGTACGCGAACACCGGGGAGCTGTTTTTT.

This clone was seen only once. This sequence joins TRBV4-1 and TRBJ2-1; TRBD1 aligns across 7 bases. From germline, CDR1 is MGHRA and CDR2 YSYEKL. Unmatched junction bases numbered 9, after V lost 3 bases and J lost 1 base. This CDR3 is 17 amino acids long. The CDR3 bases are TGCGCCAGCAGCCATGGACGACAGGGTTGGTCCTACAATGAGCAGTTCTTC. Its translation: CASSHGRQGWSYNEQFF.

The chain has TRBV11-2 and TRBJ1-4; D is possibly TRBD1 (6 bases). V lost 5 bases to trimming and J lost 7 bases, with 23 bases between them. Germline V CDR1 and CDR2: SGHAT, FQNNGV. The CDR3 has 17 amino acids. CDR3 nucleotides: TGTGCCAGCAGCGCGCCGGGACAAACCCCTAGGAGTGAAAAACTGTTTTTT. It translates to CASSAPGQTPRSEKLFF. The full variable domain, completed using reference TRBV11-2 and TRBJ1-4, is EAGVAQSPRYKIIEKRQSVAFWCNPISGHATLYWYQQILGQGPKLLIQFQNNGVVDDSQLPKDRFSAERLKGVDSTLKIQPAKLEDSAVYLCASSAPGQTPRSEKLFFGSGTQLSVL.

This clone was detected a few times. The chain uses TRBV21-1 and TRBJ2-5; the D call in the table, TRBD1, was not verified against the DNA. TRBV21-1 is annotated as a pseudogene. CDR3 size: 15 residues. The CDR3 spells CASSNHRVREETQYF. CDR3 DNA: TGTGCCAGCAGCAACCACAGGGTGAGGGAAGAGACCCAGTACTTC.

This chain links TRBV11-2 with TRBJ2-1, with D unclear. This CDR3 contains 13 residues. Germline-derived CDR1 and CDR2 are SGHAT and FQNNGV. Trimming pared 0 bases from V and 10 bases from J, leaving 10 bases between. CDR3 residues: CASSLENSGEQFF. For the CDR3, the DNA is TGTGCCAGCAGCTTAGAGAATTCTGGGGAGCAGTTCTTC.

This rearrangement joins TRBV7-9 to TRBJ2-3; D is undetermined. This CDR3 comprises 16 residues. Trimming stripped 4 bases from V and 2 bases from J, with 16 bases between. Germline assignment: CDR1 SEHNR and CDR2 FQNEAQ (reference sequence). The CDR3 reads CASSSFGGGTTDTQYF. CDR3 nucleotide sequence: TGTGCCAGCAGCTCGTTTGGCGGCGGAACCACAGATACGCAGTATTTT.

This clone has just one count. This rearrangement joins TRBV2 to TRBJ2-3; the match to TRBD1 covers 7 bases. CDR3 size: 14 residues. The germline gives CDR1 SNHLY, CDR2 FYNNEI. The J segment lost 2 bases and the V segment lost 8 bases, leaving 7 bases of the junction unmatched. The CDR3 region is CASLDRPNTDTQYF. CDR3 DNA: TGTGCCAGCCTGGACAGGCCTAACACAGATACGCAGTATTTT.

This chain uses TRBV7-8 with TRBJ1-3; perhaps TRBD1 as D (6 bases). The V end lost 4 bases, the J end lost 7 bases, and 8 bases lay between the germline ends. Per the germline V gene, CDR1 is SGHVS and CDR2 is FQNEAQ. The CDR3 totals 12 residues. CDR3 DNA sequence: TGTGCCAGCAGCTCAGGGGAGAACACCATATATTTT. Its translation: CASSSGENTIYF.

V gene TRBV28 combines with J gene TRBJ1-1; D possibly corresponds to TRBD1 (6 bases). Trimming cost V 5 bases and J 3 bases, with 13 bases left between them. The CDR3 loop spans 14 amino acids. CDR1 and CDR2 from the germline V gene are MDHEN and SYDVKM. CDR3 residues: CASSLGGADTEAFF. CDR3 nucleotides: TGTGCCAGCAGTCTGGGGGGCGCGGACACTGAAGCTTTCTTT.

This clone is a singleton in its sample. The V call is TRBV5-1, the J call TRBJ2-2, with D uncertain. Trimming cost V 3 bases and J 2 bases, with 14 bases left between them. Germline V gene sequence: CDR1 SGHRS, CDR2 YFSETQ. There are 16 residues in the CDR3. As DNA, the CDR3 is TGCGCCAGCAGCTCCTCAAACGGCATTAACACCGGGGAGCTGTTTTTT. Translated: CASSSSNGINTGELFF.

The chain is built from TRBV5-1 and TRBJ2-2; tentative D call: TRBD1 (6 bases). V lost 5 bases and J lost 5, with 13 bases in between. Germline CDR1 is SGHRS and CDR2 is YFSETQ. There are 14 residues in the CDR3. Written as DNA, the CDR3 is TGCGCCAGCAGGCCCAGGGGAGAAACCGGGGAGCTGTTTTTT. Translation gives CASRPRGETGELFF.

This sequence joins TRBV10-3 and TRBJ2-1; 9 bases map to TRBD2. The CDR3 has 16 residues. Germline V gene lookup returns CDR1 ENHRY and CDR2 SYGVKD. The junction had 7 bases not matched to a gene; V was cut back by 3 bases and J by 4 bases. CDR3 DNA sequence: TGTGCCATCAGTGAAACTTTGCGGGAGGGGTACAATGAGCAGTTCTTC. This translates into CAISETLREGYNEQFF.

The rearrangement links TRBV7-9 to TRBJ1-5; D remains unclear. V was pared by 1 base and J by 7 bases, with 14 bases between. Per the germline V gene, CDR1 is SEHNR and CDR2 is FQNEAQ (reference sequence). This CDR3 is built from 15 residues. CDR3 DNA: TGTGCCAGCAGCTTAGGAGGGCGGCGTGGGCAGCCCCAGCATTTT. Its protein product is CASSLGGRRGQPQHF. The variable domain in full, completed from reference TRBV7-9 and TRBJ1-5, reads DTGVSQNPRHKITKRGQNVTFRCDPISEHNRLYWYRQTLGQGPEFLTYFQNEAQLEKSRLLSDRFSAERPKGSFSTLEIQRTEQGDSAMYLCASSLGGRRGQPQHFGDGTRLSIL.

V usage is TRBV2 and J usage is TRBJ1-1; D remains ambiguous. Trimming shortened V by 1 base and J by 7 bases, and 13 bases separated the two germline ends. The CDR3 has 14 amino acids. Germline lookup yields CDR1 SNHLY and CDR2 FYNNEI. The CDR3 loop is CASSEEHGVLEAFF. The CDR3 nucleotides read TGTGCCAGCAGTGAAGAACACGGAGTCCTTGAAGCTTTCTTT.

The J gene is TRBJ1-1, the V gene TRBV10-1; D is perhaps TRBD1 (5 bases). Deletions cut 4 bases from V and 6 bases from J, with 12 bases between. Germline V gene data show CDR1 as WNHNN and CDR2 as SYGVQD (reference sequence). The CDR3 is made up of 13 amino acids. The CDR3: CASSASGPSEAFF. The CDR3 region has the DNA TGCGCCAGCAGTGCTTCAGGGCCCTCTGAAGCTTTCTTT.

The chain couples TRBV2 to TRBJ1-5, with TRBD1 identical over 7 bases. Germline loops: CDR1 SNHLY, CDR2 FYNNEI. The CDR3 spans 17 residues. V lost 3 bases and J lost 1; bases outside the gene matches: 9. As DNA, the CDR3 is TGTGCCAGCAGTGATATGACAGGGAGGATCAGCAATCAGCCCCAGCATTTT. As protein: CASSDMTGRISNQPQHF. Filled out from reference TRBV2 and TRBJ1-5, the complete variable domain reads EPEVTQTPSHQVTQMGQEVILRCVPISNHLYFYWYRQILGQKVEFLVSFYNNEISEKSEIFDDQFSVERPDGSNFTLKIRSTKLEDSAMYFCASSDMTGRISNQPQHFGDGTRLSIL.

V gene TRBV29-1 combines with J gene TRBJ1-1, with D tentatively TRBD1 (5 bases). CDR1 and CDR2 from the germline V gene are SQVTM and ANQGSEA. V gave up 7 bases and J gave up 0 bases, with 9 bases separating them. The CDR3 is 12 amino acids. For the CDR3, the DNA is TGCAGCGCACGGGGCATGAACACTGAAGCTTTCTTT. This gives the protein CSARGMNTEAFF.

CDR3 sequence reads: CASSLSLGRMAFF. CDR3 sequence (DNA): TGCGCCAGCAGCTTGAGCCTAGGGAGGATGGCTTTCTTT. V and J are TRBV5-1 and TRBJ1-1; D not certain. The CDR3 runs 13 residues. Germline-derived CDR1 and CDR2 are SGHRS and YFSETQ. V lost 1 base and J lost 11, with 15 bases in between.

The chain uses TRBV9 and TRBJ2-7; TRBD2 aligns across 10 bases. CDR3 length: 15 residues. With V trimmed by 2 bases and J by 5 bases, 7 bases remained unmatched. CDR1 is SGDLS and CDR2 is YYNGEE in the germline V gene. The CDR3 DNA reads TGTGCCAGCAGCGTCTCAGCGGGGGGGCTGAACGAGCAGTACTTC. Its protein product is CASSVSAGGLNEQYF.

The rearrangement uses TRBV7-2 and TRBJ1-5; D unclear. Germline CDR1 and CDR2: SGHTA and FQGNSA. The germline V and J ends were trimmed by 4 bases and 7 bases, with 14 bases remaining between them. This CDR3 comprises 14 residues. The CDR3 DNA reads as TGTGCCAGCAGCTCCCAATATGGAGGACAGCCCCAGCATTTT. Translation gives CASSSQYGGQPQHF.

The V gene is TRBV7-2, the J gene TRBJ1-1, with a tentative D call TRBD1 (6 bases). CDR3 length equals 13 residues. Germline values: CDR1 SGHTA, CDR2 FQGNSA. Deletions cut 7 bases from V and 7 bases from J, with 16 bases between. The chain's CDR3 is CASNLDRSREAFF. As DNA, the CDR3 is TGTGCCAGCAACCTTGACAGGTCTCGTGAAGCTTTCTTT.

This sequence joins TRBV11-2 and TRBJ2-7, with 9 bases matching TRBD1. This CDR3 spans 13 amino acids. The germline V gene has CDR1 SGHAT and CDR2 FQNNGV. The trim removed 0 bases at V and 10 bases at J, leaving 4 bases unmatched. The CDR3 nucleotides read TGTGCCAGCAGCTTAGACGGGACAGGGAAACAGTACTTC. Translating gives CASSLDGTGKQYF.